This TCR beta chain came from a study of T cell responses to AZD1222 COVID-19 vaccine. Study-wide results and limits: Repertoires were obtained solely post-peak T cell response. Of the AZD1222 recipients, only five to seven were seropositive at baseline.

This clone was seen just once. The antigen remains undetermined. Sequenced by immunoSEQ multiplex PCR; TCRdb stores in-frame clones only, minus some. The sample has 160,000 or so clones; roughly 94% are singletons. V shed 7 bases and J 8 bases; nucleotides not matched to a gene: 7. Germline V gene lookup returns CDR1 MNHEY and CDR2 SVGAGI. This CDR3 region has 14 residues. This sample comprised peripheral blood, obtained 28 days after the second AZD1222 dose. The TCR was taken from an adult who received the AZD1222 COVID-19 vaccine. This chain joins TRBV6-5 and TRBJ1-6, with 8 bases aligning to TRBD1. CDR3 protein: CASTARGLYSPLHF. The CDR3 nucleotides read TGTGCCAGCACCGCCAGGGGGCTTTATTCACCCCTCCACTTT.